Presented here are 23 T cell receptor beta chains from one specimen sequenced in a study of vaccination effects on CD4 cells after COVID-19. TCRdb keeps only in-frame clones here, not all; method: immunoSEQ multiplex PCR. The top ten hold approximately 1.5% of the sample, which has some 30,000 clones, 80% to 90% seen once. Their cognate antigens are unknown. Expansion of antigen-specific CD4+ T cells with viral peptide pools was carried out by the ViraFEST assay before sequencing. Isolation of CD4+ T cells took place after approximately 10 days of culture. Participants got two doses of BNT162b2 or mRNA-1273 vaccine. Sample: CD4+ T cells from PBMCs cultured with HCoV-NL63 spike peptides, taken after COVID-19 vaccination. The receptor source for this set is a human donor who received a COVID-19 vaccine. Some clones in this sample may be carry-over from other donors' samples.

This chain links TRBV12-5 with TRBJ2-5; D possibly matches TRBD1 or TRBD2 (5 bases each). CDR3 length: 13 residues. The germline V gene encodes CDR1 LGHNT and CDR2 FRNRAP. V lost 6 bases and J lost 1, with 9 bases in between. Written as DNA, the CDR3 is TGTGCTAGTGGCCAGAGGGGCCAAGAGACCCAGTACTTC. Protein sequence: CASGQRGQETQYF.

This CDR3 reads CASSYQRGPQETQYF. DNA for the CDR3: TGTGCCAGTAGTTACCAACGGGGGCCCCAAGAGACCCAGTACTTC. The chain recombines TRBV19 with TRBJ2-5, with D tentatively TRBD1 or TRBD2 (6 bases each). This CDR3 contains 15 residues. Between the trimmed V and J ends, which lost 5 bases and 1 base, there was a span of 14 bases. Per germline, CDR1 LNHDA and CDR2 SQIVND (reference sequence).

The V call is TRBV4-2, the J call TRBJ2-1; 12 bases line up with TRBD2. Germline CDR1 and CDR2: LGHNA and YNFKEQ. After removal of 2 bases from V and 9 bases from J, the junction contained 8 bases not matched to a gene. This CDR3 is built from 16 residues. CDR3 nucleotide sequence: TGTGCCAGCAGCCAAAAACCCCAACTAGCGGGGGGTGAGCAGTTCTTC. It yields the protein CASSQKPQLAGGEQFF.

This clone has only one observation. The chain is built from TRBV25-1 and TRBJ1-2; D perhaps matches TRBD1 (5 bases). Germline V gives CDR1 MGHDK, CDR2 SYGVNS. The CDR3 contains 16 residues. V was cut by 5 bases and J by 2 bases, with 18 bases left in between. Here the CDR3 DNA reads TGTGCCAGCAGTCCCCCGGTGGGACGGATAAACTATGGCTACACCTTC. This gives the protein CASSPPVGRINYGYTF.

CDR3 coding DNA: TGCGCCAGCAGCTTGGTGGCAGCTCCGGGGAATGAGCAGTTCTTC. Translating it yields CASSLVAAPGNEQFF. The rearrangement uses TRBV5-1 and TRBJ2-1; the D gene is possibly TRBD2 (5 bases). Trimming took 0 bases from V and 7 from J, leaving 14 bases between them. CDR3 size: 15 residues. The germline V gene has CDR1 SGHRS and CDR2 YFSETQ.

The chain is built from TRBV7-2 and TRBJ1-4; D remains ambiguous. The germline CDR1 and CDR2 sequences are SGHTA and FQGNSA. This CDR3 region has 13 residues. The V and J ends lost 5 bases and 5 bases respectively, with 9 bases between them. DNA of the CDR3: TGTGCCAGCAGCCCCGGACCCAATGAAAAACTGTTTTTT. Translation gives CASSPGPNEKLFF.

V usage is TRBV5-1 and J usage is TRBJ2-5; 9 nucleotides line up with TRBD1. Germline-derived CDR1 and CDR2 are SGHRS and YFSETQ. The CDR3 is made up of 15 amino acids. J was trimmed by 5 bases and V by 4 bases; bases with no gene match: 9. This CDR3 is CASSLVTGGRETQYF. CDR3 sequence (DNA): TGCGCCAGCAGCCTAGTAACAGGGGGCCGGGAGACCCAGTACTTC. Full variable domain (outside the CDR3, taken from reference TRBV5-1 and TRBJ2-5): KAGVTQTPRYLIKTRGQQVTLSCSPISGHRSVSWYQQTPGQGLQFLFEYFSETQRNKGNFPGRFSGRQFSNSRSEMNVSTLELGDSALYLCASSLVTGGRETQYFGPGTRLLVL.

The rearrangement links TRBV6-5 to TRBJ1-6, with 8 bases fitting TRBD1. CDR1 is MNHEY and CDR2 is SVGAGI in the germline V gene. With V trimmed by 6 bases and J by 5 bases, 6 bases remained unmatched. The CDR3 contains 15 residues. CDR3 sequence (DNA): TGTGCCAGCAGCCTTCCGGGACAGGATAATTCACCCCTCCACTTT. Its protein product is CASSLPGQDNSPLHF.

The gene calls are TRBV9 and TRBJ2-3; the D gene is possibly TRBD2 (5 bases). This CDR3 comprises 13 residues. The germline CDR1 and CDR2 sequences are SGDLS and YYNGEE. V was clipped by 6 bases and J by 5 bases, with 13 bases between them. The CDR3 DNA follows: TGTGCCAGCACCTACCACCGGGAAGATACGCAGTATTTT. Protein product: CASTYHREDTQYF.

The rearrangement links TRBV6-5 to TRBJ1-1; TRBD1 matches at 7 bases. The trim removed 5 bases at V and 0 bases at J, leaving 6 bases unmatched. Looked up from germline, CDR1 is MNHEY and CDR2 is SVGAGI. This CDR3 contains 15 residues. As DNA, the CDR3 is TGTGCCAGCAGTACCCAAGGGGGCCTGAACACTGAAGCTTTCTTT. It codes for CASSTQGGLNTEAFF.

The chain joins TRBV3-1 (or the pseudogene TRBV3-2) to TRBJ1-5; 9 bases agree with TRBD1. Germline V CDR1 and CDR2: LGHDT, YNNKEL (reference sequence). CDR3 length: 15 amino acids. With V trimmed by 4 bases and J by 3 bases, 4 bases remained unmatched. DNA of the CDR3: TGTGCCAGCAGCCCGGGACAGGGATACAATCAGCCCCAGCATTTT. Amino acid sequence: CASSPGQGYNQPQHF.

The chain uses TRBV7-3 and TRBJ2-2, with TRBD1 identical over 8 bases. V trimming: 5 bases; J trimming: 4 bases; junction bases outside the gene matches: 18. This CDR3 contains 19 residues. Germline CDR1 reads SGHTA; CDR2 reads FQGTGA. CDR3 in DNA: TGTGCCAGCAGCCGGGGCCAAGCCGGACAGGGAGGAATCACCGGGGAGCTGTTTTTT. Its translation: CASSRGQAGQGGITGELFF.

The chain uses TRBV4-1 and TRBJ1-3; D might be TRBD1 (5 bases). Germline V gene lookup returns CDR1 MGHRA and CDR2 YSYEKL. V shed 5 bases and J shed 1 base, with 12 bases lying between them. CDR3 length: 15 amino acids. The CDR3 DNA follows: TGCGCCAGCAGCTCCCGGGGGATTTCTGGAAACACCATATATTTT. It is translated as CASSSRGISGNTIYF.

The chain recombines TRBV5-8 with TRBJ2-7, with unresolved D. V shed 0 bases and J shed 3 bases, with 10 bases lying between them. The germline V gene encodes CDR1 SGHTS and CDR2 YDEGEE. The CDR3 is made up of 14 amino acids. CDR3 loop: CASSLAGVDYEQYV. The CDR3 nucleotides read TGTGCCAGCAGCTTGGCTGGGGTGGACTACGAGCAGTACGTC.

The CDR3 here is CASSQTGGKRNTIYF. As DNA, the CDR3 is TGTGCCAGCAGCCAGACAGGGGGGAAGAGAAACACCATATATTTT. The chain combines TRBV28 with TRBJ1-3; 9 nucleotides match TRBD1. The CDR3 is 15 amino acids. J gave up 5 bases and V 6 bases, and 8 bases lay outside the gene matches. Germline loops: CDR1 MDHEN, CDR2 SYDVKM.

The chain joins TRBV27 to TRBJ2-4; 9 nucleotides agree with TRBD1. Germline CDR1 reads MNHEY; CDR2 reads SMNVEV (reference sequence). The junction had 14 bases not matched to a gene; V was cut back by 8 bases and J by 0 bases. The CDR3 is 18 amino acids. The CDR3 DNA follows: TGTGCCAGCGCCCCCGGGACAGGGAAGGGGGTAGCCAAAAACATTCAGTACTTC. This encodes CASAPGTGKGVAKNIQYF.

The chain carries TRBV5-1 and TRBJ2-2; TRBD2 matches at 11 bases. J was trimmed by 3 bases and V by 1 base; bases with no gene match: 5. The CDR3 is 17 residues long. Per the germline V gene, CDR1 is SGHRS and CDR2 is YFSETQ. The DNA for the CDR3 is TGCGCCAGCAGCTTGTATAGCGGGGGGGAATACACCGGGGAGCTGTTTTTT. Protein product: CASSLYSGGEYTGELFF.

In this sample, this clone turned up a few times. The chain combines TRBV7-9 with TRBJ1-2, with 8 nucleotides matching TRBD1. Germline CDR1 reads SEHNR; CDR2 reads FQNEAQ (reference sequence). CDR3 length equals 18 residues. V gave up 0 bases and J gave up 2 bases; unmatched junction bases: 11. The CDR3 is CASSLAPRTGITNYGYTF. CDR3 sequence (DNA): TGTGCCAGCAGCTTAGCGCCTCGGACAGGGATTACCAACTATGGCTACACCTTC.

The chain couples TRBV9 to TRBJ2-2, with 8 bases identical to TRBD1. This CDR3 has 17 amino acids. J lost 4 bases, V lost 0 bases, and 8 bases had no gene match. The germline CDR1 and CDR2 sequences are SGDLS and YYNGEE. Written as DNA, the CDR3 is TGTGCCAGCAGCGTAGGACCGGGACAGGTTCCCACCGGGGAGCTGTTTTTT. Encoded protein: CASSVGPGQVPTGELFF.

The genes are TRBV7-7 and TRBJ2-5; 9 nucleotides agree with TRBD1. The CDR3 length is 14 residues. Trimming cost V 5 bases and J 5 bases; bases outside gene matches: 6. Germline values: CDR1 SSHAT, CDR2 FNYEAQ (reference sequence). DNA of the CDR3: TGTGCCAGCAGCCCCGGGACAGGGTACGAGACCCAGTACTTC. The encoded protein is CASSPGTGYETQYF.

The chain joins TRBV5-5 to TRBJ1-4; TRBD1 might be the D (5 bases). The CDR3 is made up of 15 amino acids. V dropped 5 bases and J dropped 0 bases, with 11 bases sitting between them. The germline gives CDR1 SGHKS, CDR2 YYEKEE (reference sequence). CDR3 sequence: CASRTDSATNEKLFF. The CDR3 DNA follows: TGTGCCAGCAGAACCGACAGCGCAACTAATGAAAAACTGTTTTTT.

This chain connects TRBV9 to TRBJ1-3; 8 bases line up with TRBD1. The CDR3 runs to 15 residues. CDR1 and CDR2 from the germline V gene are SGDLS and YYNGEE. The V and J ends lost 3 bases and 1 base, in that order; junction bases with no gene match: 3. The DNA of the CDR3 is TGTGCCAGCAGCGCACGGACAGGGTCTGGAAACACCATATATTTT. As protein: CASSARTGSGNTIYF.

The J gene is TRBJ2-6, the V gene TRBV6-1; D gene uncertain. V shed 2 bases and J shed 4 bases, with 15 bases lying between them. The CDR3 loop spans 17 amino acids. Germline assignment: CDR1 MNHNS and CDR2 SASEGT. DNA for the CDR3: TGTGCCAGCAGTGAATCAATTCCGACGTCAGGGGCCAACGTCCTGACTTTC. As protein: CASSESIPTSGANVLTF.